A selection of T cell receptor beta chains follows, all from one sample in a study of control samples from healthy donors and cancer patients. Sequenced by immunoSEQ multiplex PCR; TCRdb stores in-frame clones only, minus some. The table records around 74,000 clones, around 92% of them present only once. The sequencing sample was made of blood. Every receptor here comes from a woman aged 55-69 years in good health. Both conserved end residues are trimmed from each CDR3. A D gene is named only where the DNA matches it firmly. Clone size is shown for a subset of rows, as once, few, many or a class of expanded clone.

clone_size d_call v_call cdr3_aa
once - TRBV24-1 ATRPGVGNTEAF
- - TRBV12-3/TRBV12-4 ASSLGQRYT
- - TRBV12-3/TRBV12-4 ASNLQGGEAF
- - TRBV12-3/TRBV12-4 ASSLAAHEQY
- TRBD2 TRBV24-1 ATSGGTSGRAVWSTDTQY
few TRBD2 TRBV19 ASSTSGFYEQY
- - TRBV9 ASSVQGGGTDTQY
- - TRBV15 ATSRVDGSGEQY
- TRBD2 TRBV28 ASSIRLAGKSNEQF
few - TRBV28 ASSLFRGGYEQY
- TRBD2 TRBV12-3/TRBV12-4 ASTLPGTREF
- - TRBV9 ASSPRDHTDTQY
- - TRBV6-1 ASSDGVGGRDQY
- - TRBV7-9 ASSPEGNEQF
once TRBD1 TRBV9 ASSPRSGTGSYNEQF
- TRBD2 TRBV11-3 ASSPSGRGPLDEQF
- TRBD1 TRBV18 ASSPRAGGQLNYGYT
once TRBD2 TRBV28 ASYPGTSGRAEQF
- - TRBV6-5 ASEVSRSYNSPLH
- - TRBV24-1 ATSDFGHTEAF
- - TRBV11-2 ASSPGQYLSSGNTIY
- TRBD1 TRBV6-1 ASSGAVKDRGDQETQY
- - TRBV12-1 ASSSTSGRATFIDEQF
- - TRBV11-2 ASSLDRWGHEQF
- - TRBV3-1/TRBV3-2 ASSLAPQVGGYT
- - TRBV11-2 ASSGNTEAF
- - TRBV6-5 ASSYSRAVTEAF
- TRBD2 TRBV5-1 ASSLSASGAQETQY
- TRBD2 TRBV18 ASSQGPPSGADTQY
- TRBD2 TRBV28 ASSPLGTSGRAGTDTQY
- - TRBV6-5 ASTPGHRPEAF
- TRBD2 TRBV30 AWSPGLAGTVAGELF
- TRBD1 TRBV5-1 ASSRTTGGTEAF
- - TRBV20-1 SVTASYEQY
few TRBD1 TRBV30 AWSVGTGGVGQPQH
- TRBD1 TRBV29-1 SVEDPRTGSYEQY
- - TRBV11-2 ASSLETGASGYT
once - TRBV15 ATSKSTRRDNEQF
once - TRBV27 ASSLTGLNEKLF
- - TRBV6-5 ASRWDEQYEQY
few TRBD1 TRBV10-1 ASSVTRRDRVHEQY
- - TRBV6-6 ASSYLERGYT
- - TRBV9 ASSDRVGNTEAF
few - TRBV7-3 ASSPRGAYDTDTQY
- - TRBV3-1/TRBV3-2 ASSQATGLHYEQY
- TRBD1 TRBV7-6 ASSLGTGTYEQY
- - TRBV23-1 ASSQCCESRTDTQY
- TRBD1 TRBV10-3 AISSTDRGGAF
- - TRBV9 ASSVFRGQNTEAF